This record concerns one T cell receptor (beta chain) sequence. What it binds is unknown. Other DNA sequences from this sample encode an identical CDR3 as well. Sequenced by immunoSEQ multiplex PCR; TCRdb stores in-frame clones only, minus some. The table includes approximately 150,000 clones, roughly 85% detected once. The germline CDR1 and CDR2 sequences are SEHNR and FQNEAQ (reference sequence). V was cut by 2 bases and J by 2 bases, with 6 bases left in between. The CDR3 consists of 13 residues. The sample originates from a study of T cell responses to AZD1222 COVID-19 vaccine. Study-wide findings and caveats: Increased Spike-specific TCR breadth and depth were observed after two AZD1222 doses. Most donors were white British, females outnumbered males, and clonal diversity was possibly underestimated. Nearly half of spike-specific TCRs reportedly target unmutated variant regions.

This sequence was found in an adult who received the AZD1222 COVID-19 vaccine. The chain recombines TRBV7-9 with TRBJ1-2; the D is unclear. The source material was peripheral blood, sampled 28 days after the second AZD1222 dose. This chain's CDR3 is CASSLSANYGYTF. The DNA of the CDR3 is TGTGCCAGCAGCTTAAGCGCGAACTATGGCTACACCTTC.